This T cell receptor (beta chain) was identified in a study of T cells after yellow fever vaccination. One entry per CDR3 protein, called by TCRdb with MiXCR from the 5' RACE reads. The sample yields a few hundred thousand distinct CDR3 sequences, roughly a sixth seen once. The study, taken as a whole, reports: A minor fraction of clonotypes spanned both CD4 and CD8 compartments. Abundant bulk-derived clonotypes could contaminate FACS-sorted repertoires. A secondary response was less intense yet reached its peak sooner, at day 5 versus 15. After the booster, approximately 95% of CD4 and about nine tenths of CD8 primary-response clones were re-detected.

CDR1 and CDR2 from the germline V gene are MGHRA and YSYEKL. This CDR3 region has 18 residues. After removal of 3 bases from V and 10 bases from J, the junction contained 16 bases not matched to a gene. As to this clonotype: Its antigen remains unidentified.

The sequence came from a man younger than 30 who received the YFV17D yellow fever vaccine. The V and J genes are TRBV4-1 and TRBJ1-6; TRBD1 agrees at 9 bases. The material was PBMCs, obtained before the yellow fever booster vaccination. CDR3 bases: TGCGCCAGCAGCCAGCCTAAGCTCCGGGACAGGGTATGGTCACCCCTCCACTTT. Protein sequence: CASSQPKLRDRVWSPLHF.